These T cell receptor beta chains were read from a single sample in a study of blood T cell repertoires in COVID-19. Measured with immunoSEQ multiplex PCR; TCRdb has only the in-frame clones, and not every one. The table shows 360,000 or so clones, with approximately 89% occurring only once. Input material: peripheral blood. Receptors were obtained from a woman in her sixties or seventies with COVID-19, enrolled during active disease. The CDR3 runs from the conserved cysteine through the conserved F or W. The D gene is left open where the match is weak. Only part of the rows carry a size: once, few, many, or a class if the clone is expanded.

j_call | clone_size | d_call | v_call | cdr3_aa | cdr3_nt
TRBJ2-1 | once | NA | TRBV11-1 | CASSFQFVYNEQFF | TGTGCCAGCAGCTTCCAGTTCGTCTACAATGAGCAGTTCTTC
TRBJ1-1 | once | TRBD1 | TRBV3-1/TRBV3-2 | CASSHSDRGMNTEAFF | TGTGCCAGCAGCCATTCGGACAGGGGAATGAACACTGAAGCTTTCTTT
TRBJ1-2 | once | TRBD1 | TRBV28 | CASSLQDRGPTYGYTF | TGTGCCAGCAGTTTACAGGACAGGGGACCCACCTATGGCTACACCTTC
TRBJ1-1 | NA | NA | TRBV7-9 | CASSTGGNTEAFF | TGTGCCAGCAGCACCGGGGGGAACACTGAAGCTTTCTTT
TRBJ1-1 | NA | TRBD1 | TRBV6-6 | CASSYSQGAPTEAFF | TGTGCCAGCAGTTACTCCCAGGGGGCGCCCACTGAAGCTTTCTTT
TRBJ1-1 | NA | TRBD1 | TRBV18 | CASSKGQANTEAFF | TGTGCCAGCTCCAAGGGACAGGCGAACACTGAAGCTTTCTTT
TRBJ1-3 | few | NA | TRBV5-6 | CASSFWGVRSGNTIYF | TGTGCCAGCAGCTTTTGGGGGGTCCGCTCTGGAAACACCATATATTTT
TRBJ2-7 | once | NA | TRBV3-1/TRBV3-2 | CASSRSWRDSYEQYF | TGTGCCAGCAGCCGTTCGTGGAGGGACTCCTACGAGCAGTACTTC
TRBJ1-1 | NA | TRBD1 | TRBV7-6 | CASSLPGGRNTEAFF | TGTGCCAGCAGCTTACCAGGGGGTAGGAACACTGAAGCTTTCTTT
TRBJ1-2 | NA | TRBD1 | TRBV19 | CASSIGQGYGYTF | TGTGCCAGTAGTATAGGACAGGGATATGGCTACACCTTC
TRBJ1-1 | NA | NA | TRBV4-1 | CASGSTKNTEAFF | TGCGCCAGCGGTTCCACAAAGAACACTGAAGCTTTCTTT
TRBJ2-5 | NA | NA | TRBV5-1 | CASSLEGQITKETQYF | TGCGCCAGCAGCTTGGAGGGGCAGATTACAAAAGAGACCCAGTACTTC
TRBJ1-1 | NA | NA | TRBV11-2 | CASSWNRLNTEAFF | TGTGCCAGCAGCTGGAACAGACTGAACACTGAAGCTTTCTTT
TRBJ1-1 | NA | NA | TRBV21-1 | CASRAGQAYEAFF | TGTGCCAGCAGGGCCGGACAGGCTTATGAAGCTTTCTTT
TRBJ2-1 | NA | NA | TRBV7-8 | CASSLERAGWNEQFF | TGTGCCAGCAGCTTAGAGCGTGCAGGGTGGAATGAGCAGTTCTTC
TRBJ2-1 | NA | NA | TRBV6-2/TRBV6-3 | CASSYPGPQFF | TGTGCCAGCAGTTACCCGGGTCCGCAGTTCTTC
TRBJ1-1 | NA | TRBD1 | TRBV28 | CASSYDRVGNTEAFF | TGTGCCAGCAGTTATGACAGGGTGGGAAACACTGAAGCTTTCTTT
TRBJ1-1 | NA | NA | TRBV5-1 | CASSGTPGRGEAFF | TGCGCCAGCAGCGGTACTCCAGGGAGGGGTGAAGCTTTCTTT
TRBJ2-3 | NA | TRBD2 | TRBV5-1 | CASNLLGGAADTQYF | TGCGCCAGCAACCTCCTCGGGGGGGCAGCAGATACGCAGTATTTT
TRBJ1-1 | NA | NA | TRBV28 | CASSLFPLGRQGTEAFF | TGTGCCAGCAGTTTATTCCCACTCGGGAGGCAGGGAACTGAAGCTTTCTTT
TRBJ1-1 | NA | TRBD1 | TRBV27 | CASTSTTGGNTEAFF | TGTGCCAGCACCAGTACTACAGGGGGGAACACTGAAGCTTTCTTT
TRBJ1-1 | NA | TRBD1 | TRBV5-1 | CASSLGDRLNTEAFF | TGCGCCAGCAGCTTGGGGGACAGGTTGAACACTGAAGCTTTCTTT
TRBJ2-7 | NA | NA | TRBV5-1 | CASSFVGANEQYF | TGCGCCAGCAGCTTTGTTGGGGCCAACGAGCAGTACTTC
TRBJ1-1 | NA | NA | TRBV19 | CASATNYIDTEAFF | TGTGCCAGTGCCACAAATTACATTGACACTGAAGCTTTCTTT
TRBJ1-1 | NA | NA | TRBV28 | CASSLEEGEAFF | TGTGCCAGCAGTCTCGAGGAGGGCGAAGCTTTCTTT
TRBJ1-5 | NA | NA | TRBV3-1/TRBV3-2 | CASSPGQLYSNQPQHF | TGTGCCAGCAGCCCCGGACAGCTTTATAGCAATCAGCCCCAGCATTTT
TRBJ1-2 | NA | NA | TRBV18 | CASHGGEGGGYTF | TGTGCCAGCCACGGAGGGGAAGGAGGTGGCTACACCTTC
TRBJ1-2 | NA | NA | TRBV7-2 | CASSLLPGQSDGYTF | TGTGCCAGCAGCTTGCTGCCAGGACAGAGTGATGGCTACACCTTC
TRBJ1-5 | NA | NA | TRBV11-2 | CASSFRSGDQPQHF | TGTGCCAGCAGCTTCCGTTCCGGGGATCAGCCCCAGCATTTT
TRBJ2-7 | NA | NA | TRBV6-5 | CASSYRGGEQYF | TGTGCCAGCAGTTACAGGGGTGGGGAGCAGTACTTC
TRBJ1-2 | NA | TRBD1 | TRBV7-2 | CASSFRPGQGANGYTF | TGTGCCAGCAGCTTTAGACCGGGACAGGGGGCGAACGGCTACACCTTC
TRBJ1-1 | NA | NA | TRBV18 | CASSPFGREAFF | TGTGCCAGCTCACCATTCGGCAGGGAAGCTTTCTTT
TRBJ1-1 | NA | NA | TRBV21-1 | CASSIVAGGHNTEAFF | TGTGCCAGCAGCATAGTCGCGGGGGGGCACAACACTGAAGCTTTCTTT
TRBJ2-7 | once | NA | TRBV12-3/TRBV12-4 | CASTPDGEREQYF | TGTGCCAGCACCCCGGACGGGGAGAGAGAGCAGTACTTC
TRBJ1-2 | once | TRBD1 | TRBV6-5 | CASGTGWYGYTF | TGTGCCAGTGGGACAGGATGGTATGGCTACACCTTC
TRBJ1-1 | NA | NA | TRBV2 | CASSVTRTVNTEAFF | TGTGCCAGCAGCGTCACGAGGACAGTCAACACTGAAGCTTTCTTT
TRBJ2-7 | NA | NA | TRBV7-2 | CASSPRLGEQYF | TGTGCCAGCAGCCCCCGACTGGGCGAGCAGTACTTC
TRBJ1-1 | NA | NA | TRBV28 | CASSRTENTEAFF | TGTGCCAGCAGTCGGACAGAGAACACTGAAGCTTTCTTT
TRBJ2-3 | NA | NA | TRBV12-3/TRBV12-4 | CASSFSSDTQYF | TGTGCCAGCAGTTTCTCTTCAGATACGCAGTATTTT
TRBJ2-7 | NA | TRBD1 | TRBV5-1 | CASSLGQGLNEQYF | TGCGCCAGCAGTCTCGGACAGGGTTTAAACGAGCAGTACTTC
TRBJ1-4 | NA | NA | TRBV2 | CASETASNEKLFF | TGTGCCAGCGAAACAGCAAGTAATGAAAAACTGTTTTTT
TRBJ2-5 | NA | NA | TRBV30 | CAWSVPLGNQETQYF | TGTGCCTGGAGTGTCCCATTGGGCAACCAAGAGACCCAGTACTTC
TRBJ1-5 | NA | TRBD1 | TRBV6-5 | CASSSGQGNSNQPQHF | TGTGCCAGCAGTTCTGGACAGGGGAATAGCAATCAGCCCCAGCATTTT
TRBJ2-3 | NA | TRBD2 | TRBV9 | CASSRASGPGTDTQYF | TGTGCCAGCAGCCGGGCTAGCGGGCCTGGCACAGATACGCAGTATTTT
TRBJ1-5 | NA | TRBD1 | TRBV7-9 | CASSLDGQGNQPQHF | TGTGCCAGCAGCTTGGACGGACAGGGAAATCAGCCCCAGCATTTT
TRBJ1-5 | few | NA | TRBV28 | CASSLYRALNQPQHF | TGTGCCAGCAGTTTATACAGGGCCTTGAATCAGCCCCAGCATTTT
TRBJ1-2 | NA | TRBD1 | TRBV19 | CASRPGQGAFLYGYTF | TGTGCCAGTAGGCCGGGACAGGGGGCCTTCCTCTATGGCTACACCTTC
TRBJ1-5 | NA | NA | TRBV24-1 | CATSDPSSNQPQHF | TGTGCCACCAGTGATCCTAGTAGCAATCAGCCCCAGCATTTT